This record concerns one T cell receptor beta chain sequence. Its antigen is unidentified. The CDR3 is made up of 13 amino acids. From germline, CDR1 is DFQATT and CDR2 SNEGSKA (reference sequence). This entry belongs to a study of CXCR3-negative and CXCR3-positive naive CD8 T cells. Study-wide results and caveats: Naive CXCR3-negative and CXCR3-positive cells had similar TRBV-TRBJ usage; memory differed.

TRB cDNA libraries were made by UMI-labeled 5' RACE. TCRdb reprocessed the 5' RACE reads and stores each CDR3 protein as one record, lacking DNA. The sample holds 50,000 to 55,000 distinct CDR3 sequences. The clonotype comes from a human donor in good health. Some clones in this sample may be carry-over from other donors' samples. This chain uses TRBV20-1 with TRBJ2-5. Sequenced: naive CXCR3- CD8+ T cells from blood. Subset given: CD45RO-CCR7+CD27+CD95- naive CD8+ T cells lacking CXCR3 (TNR3-). CDR3 sequence: CSATPTGRLTQYF.